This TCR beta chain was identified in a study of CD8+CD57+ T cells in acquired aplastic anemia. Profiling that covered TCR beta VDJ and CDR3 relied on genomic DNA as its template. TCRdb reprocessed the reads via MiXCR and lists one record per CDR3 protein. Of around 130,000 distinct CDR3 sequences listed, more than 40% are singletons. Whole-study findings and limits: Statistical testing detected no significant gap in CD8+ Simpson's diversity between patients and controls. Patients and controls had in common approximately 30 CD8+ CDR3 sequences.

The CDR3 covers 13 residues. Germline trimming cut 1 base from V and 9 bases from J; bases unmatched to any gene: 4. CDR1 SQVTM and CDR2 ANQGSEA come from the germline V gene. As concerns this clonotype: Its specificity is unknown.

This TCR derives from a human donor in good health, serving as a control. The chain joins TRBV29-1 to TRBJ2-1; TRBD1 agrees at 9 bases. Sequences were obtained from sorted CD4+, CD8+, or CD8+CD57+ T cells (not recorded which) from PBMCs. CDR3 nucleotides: TGCAGCGTTGAAGCCACAGGGGGCGGTGAGCAGTTCTTC. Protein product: CSVEATGGGEQFF.